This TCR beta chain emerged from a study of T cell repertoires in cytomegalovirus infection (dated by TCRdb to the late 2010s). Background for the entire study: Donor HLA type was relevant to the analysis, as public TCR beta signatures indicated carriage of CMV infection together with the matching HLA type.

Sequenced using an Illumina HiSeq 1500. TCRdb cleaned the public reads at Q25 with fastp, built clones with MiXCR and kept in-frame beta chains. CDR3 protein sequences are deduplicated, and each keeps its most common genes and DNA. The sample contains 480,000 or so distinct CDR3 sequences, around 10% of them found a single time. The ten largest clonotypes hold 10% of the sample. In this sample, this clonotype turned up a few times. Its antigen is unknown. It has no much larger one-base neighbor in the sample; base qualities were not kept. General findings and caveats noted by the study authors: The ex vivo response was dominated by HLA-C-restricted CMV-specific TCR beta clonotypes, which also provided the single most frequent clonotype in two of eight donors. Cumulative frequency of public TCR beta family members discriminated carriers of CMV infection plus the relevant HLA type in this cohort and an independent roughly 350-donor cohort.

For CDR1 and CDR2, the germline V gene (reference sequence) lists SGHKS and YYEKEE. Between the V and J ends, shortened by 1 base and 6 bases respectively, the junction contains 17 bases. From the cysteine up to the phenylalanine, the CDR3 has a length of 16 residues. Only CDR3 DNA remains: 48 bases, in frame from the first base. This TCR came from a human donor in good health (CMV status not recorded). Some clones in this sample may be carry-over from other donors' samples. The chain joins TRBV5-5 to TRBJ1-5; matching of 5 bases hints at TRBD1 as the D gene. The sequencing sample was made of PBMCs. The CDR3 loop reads CASSLNAFGGVQPQHF. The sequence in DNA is TGTGCCAGCAGCTTGAACGCGTTTGGGGGGGTTCAGCCCCAGCATTTT.